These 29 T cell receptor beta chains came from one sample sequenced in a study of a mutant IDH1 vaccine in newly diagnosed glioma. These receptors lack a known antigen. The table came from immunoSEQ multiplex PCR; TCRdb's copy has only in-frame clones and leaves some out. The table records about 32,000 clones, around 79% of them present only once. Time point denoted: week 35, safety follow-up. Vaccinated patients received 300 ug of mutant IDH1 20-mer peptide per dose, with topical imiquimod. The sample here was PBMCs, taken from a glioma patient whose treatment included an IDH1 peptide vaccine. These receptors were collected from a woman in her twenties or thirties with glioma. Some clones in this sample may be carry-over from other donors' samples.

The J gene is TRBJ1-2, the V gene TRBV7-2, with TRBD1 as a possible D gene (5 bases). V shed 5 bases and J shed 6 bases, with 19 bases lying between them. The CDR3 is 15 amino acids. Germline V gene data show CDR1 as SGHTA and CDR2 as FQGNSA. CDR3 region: CASSPQQFGGNGYTF. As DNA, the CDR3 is TGTGCCAGCAGCCCCCAGCAGTTTGGGGGGAATGGCTACACCTTC.

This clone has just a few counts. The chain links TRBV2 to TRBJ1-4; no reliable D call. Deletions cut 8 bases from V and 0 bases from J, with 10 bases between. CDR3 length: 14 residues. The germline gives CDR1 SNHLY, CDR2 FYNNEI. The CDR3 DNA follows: TGTGCCAGCTCGGGGATTGCAACTAATGAAAAACTGTTTTTT. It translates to CASSGIATNEKLFF. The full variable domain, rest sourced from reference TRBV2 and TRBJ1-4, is EPEVTQTPSHQVTQMGQEVILRCVPISNHLYFYWYRQILGQKVEFLVSFYNNEISEKSEIFDDQFSVERPDGSNFTLKIRSTKLEDSAMYFCASSGIATNEKLFFGSGTQLSVL.

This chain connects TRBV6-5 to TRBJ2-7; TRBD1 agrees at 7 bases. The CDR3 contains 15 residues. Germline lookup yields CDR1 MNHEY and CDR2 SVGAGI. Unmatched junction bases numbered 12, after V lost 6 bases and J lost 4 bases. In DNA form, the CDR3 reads TGTGCCAGCAGCCAGATGACAGGGAAGGGGTACGAGCAGTACTTC. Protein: CASSQMTGKGYEQYF.

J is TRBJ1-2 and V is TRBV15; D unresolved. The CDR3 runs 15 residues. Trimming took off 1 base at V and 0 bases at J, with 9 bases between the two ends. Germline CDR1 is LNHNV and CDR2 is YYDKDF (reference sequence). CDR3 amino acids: CATSRAPGSNYGYTF. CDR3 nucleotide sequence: TGTGCCACCAGCAGAGCTCCAGGTTCTAACTATGGCTACACCTTC.

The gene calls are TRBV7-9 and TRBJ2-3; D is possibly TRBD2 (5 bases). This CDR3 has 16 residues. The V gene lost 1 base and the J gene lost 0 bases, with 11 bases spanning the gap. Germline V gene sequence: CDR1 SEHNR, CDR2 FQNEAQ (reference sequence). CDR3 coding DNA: TGTGCCAGCAGCTTAGGAGGGAACCCAAGCACAGATACGCAGTATTTT. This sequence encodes CASSLGGNPSTDTQYF.

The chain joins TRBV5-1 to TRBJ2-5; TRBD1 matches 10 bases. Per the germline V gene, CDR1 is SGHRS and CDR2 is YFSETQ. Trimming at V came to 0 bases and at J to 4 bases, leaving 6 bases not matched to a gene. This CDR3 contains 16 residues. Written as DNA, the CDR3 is TGCGCCAGCAGCTTGGCGGGGACAGGGGACTCAGAGACCCAGTACTTC. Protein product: CASSLAGTGDSETQYF.

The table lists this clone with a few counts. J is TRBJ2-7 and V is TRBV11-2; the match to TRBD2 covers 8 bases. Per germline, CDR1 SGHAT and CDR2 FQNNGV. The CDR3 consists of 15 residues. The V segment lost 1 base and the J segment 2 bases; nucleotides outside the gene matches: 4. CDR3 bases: TGTGCCAGCAGCTTAGTAGCGGGGAGCACCTACGAGCAGTACTTC. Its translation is CASSLVAGSTYEQYF.

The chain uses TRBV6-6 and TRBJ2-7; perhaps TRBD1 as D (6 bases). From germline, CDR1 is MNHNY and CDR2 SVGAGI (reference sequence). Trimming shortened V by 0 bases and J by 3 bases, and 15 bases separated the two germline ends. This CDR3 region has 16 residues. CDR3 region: CASSYSPRTENYEQYF. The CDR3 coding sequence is TGTGCCAGCAGTTACTCACCTAGGACAGAAAACTACGAGCAGTACTTC.

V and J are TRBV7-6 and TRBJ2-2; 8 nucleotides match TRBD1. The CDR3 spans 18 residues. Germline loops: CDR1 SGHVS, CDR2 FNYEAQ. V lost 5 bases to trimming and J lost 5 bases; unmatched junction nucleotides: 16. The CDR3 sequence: CASSKTPPRGQRTGELFF. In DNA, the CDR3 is TGTGCCAGCAGCAAAACCCCTCCCAGGGGGCAAAGGACCGGGGAGCTGTTTTTT.

This CDR3 is CASSGLATDTQYF. The CDR3 region has the DNA TGTGCCAGCAGCGGACTAGCGACAGATACGCAGTATTTT. This rearrangement joins TRBV25-1 to TRBJ2-3, with TRBD2 matching over 9 bases. Losses at the gene ends were 6 bases for V and 3 bases for J; bases not matched to a gene: 1. Germline CDR1 and CDR2: MGHDK and SYGVNS. The CDR3 runs to 13 residues.

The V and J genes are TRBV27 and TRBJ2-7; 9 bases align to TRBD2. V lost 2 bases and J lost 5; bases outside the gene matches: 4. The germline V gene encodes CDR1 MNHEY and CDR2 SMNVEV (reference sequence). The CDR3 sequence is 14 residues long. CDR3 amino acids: CASSLAGGGNEQYF. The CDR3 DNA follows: TGTGCCAGCAGTTTAGCGGGAGGGGGCAACGAGCAGTACTTC.

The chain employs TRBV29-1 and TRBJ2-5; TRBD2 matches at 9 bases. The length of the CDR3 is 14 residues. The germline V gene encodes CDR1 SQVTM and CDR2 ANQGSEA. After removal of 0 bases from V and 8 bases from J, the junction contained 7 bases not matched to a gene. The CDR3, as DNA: TGCAGCGTTGAAGAGGCGGGAGGGCATATCACCCAGTACTTC. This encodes CSVEEAGGHITQYF.

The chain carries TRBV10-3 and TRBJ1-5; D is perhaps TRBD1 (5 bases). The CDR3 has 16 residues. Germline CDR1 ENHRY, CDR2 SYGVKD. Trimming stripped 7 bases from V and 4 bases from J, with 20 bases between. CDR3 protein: CAIKEGPSWGNQPQHF. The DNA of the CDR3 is TGTGCCATCAAGGAGGGGCCCAGTTGGGGGAATCAGCCCCAGCATTTT.

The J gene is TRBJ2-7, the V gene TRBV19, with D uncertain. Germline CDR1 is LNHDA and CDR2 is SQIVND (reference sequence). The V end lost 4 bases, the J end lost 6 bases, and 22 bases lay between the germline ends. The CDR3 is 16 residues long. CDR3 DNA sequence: TGTGCCAGTAGTACCCCGTTGGGTACCAAGCTGTCCGAGCAGTACTTC. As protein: CASSTPLGTKLSEQYF. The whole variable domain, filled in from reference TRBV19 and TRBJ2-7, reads DGGITQSPKYLFRKEGQNVTLSCEQNLNHDAMYWYRQDPGQGLRLIYYSQIVNDFQKGDIAEGYSVSREKKESFPLTVTSAQKNPTAFYLCASSTPLGTKLSEQYFGPGTRLTVT.

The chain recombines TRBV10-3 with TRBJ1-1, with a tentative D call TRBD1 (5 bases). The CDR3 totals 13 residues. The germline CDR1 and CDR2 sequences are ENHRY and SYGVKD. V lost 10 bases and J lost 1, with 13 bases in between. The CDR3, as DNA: TGTGCCACCCTACAGGAGAAGAACACTGAAGCTTTCTTT. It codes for CATLQEKNTEAFF.

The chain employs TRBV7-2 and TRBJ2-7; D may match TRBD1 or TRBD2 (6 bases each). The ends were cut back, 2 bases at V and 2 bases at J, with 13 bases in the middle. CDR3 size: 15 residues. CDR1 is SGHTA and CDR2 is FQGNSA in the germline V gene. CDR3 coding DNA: TGTGCCAGCAGCTTAATGCGGGACACACCCTACGAGCAGTACTTC. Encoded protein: CASSLMRDTPYEQYF.

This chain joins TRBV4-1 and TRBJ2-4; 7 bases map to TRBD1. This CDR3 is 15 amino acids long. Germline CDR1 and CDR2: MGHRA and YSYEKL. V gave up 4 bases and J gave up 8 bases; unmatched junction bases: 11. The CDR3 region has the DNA TGCGCCAGCAGCCTAGACGACAGGGTGTTAGACATTCAGTACTTC. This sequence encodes CASSLDDRVLDIQYF.

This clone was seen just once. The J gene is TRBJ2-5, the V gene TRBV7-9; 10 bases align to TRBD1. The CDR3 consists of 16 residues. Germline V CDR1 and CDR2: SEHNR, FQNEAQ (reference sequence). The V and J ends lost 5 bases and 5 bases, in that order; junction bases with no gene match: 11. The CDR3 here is CASSPPSTGGSETQYF. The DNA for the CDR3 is TGTGCCAGCAGCCCTCCCTCGACAGGGGGCTCGGAGACCCAGTACTTC.

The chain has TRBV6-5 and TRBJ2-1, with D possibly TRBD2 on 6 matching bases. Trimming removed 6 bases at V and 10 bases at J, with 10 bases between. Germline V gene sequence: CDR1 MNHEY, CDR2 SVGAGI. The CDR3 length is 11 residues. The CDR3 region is CASSRDFEQFF. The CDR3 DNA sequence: TGTGCCAGCAGCCGGGACTTCGAGCAGTTCTTC.

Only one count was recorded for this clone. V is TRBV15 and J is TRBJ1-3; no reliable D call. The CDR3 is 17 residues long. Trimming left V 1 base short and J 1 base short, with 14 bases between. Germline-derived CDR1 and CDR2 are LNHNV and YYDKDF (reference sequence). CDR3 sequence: CATSRVATADSGNTIYF. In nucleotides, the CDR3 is TGTGCCACCAGCAGAGTCGCGACGGCCGATTCTGGAAACACCATATATTTT. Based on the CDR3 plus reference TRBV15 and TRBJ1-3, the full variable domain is DAMVIQNPRYQVTQFGKPVTLSCSQTLNHNVMYWYQQKSSQAPKLLFHYYDKDFNNEADTPDNFQSRRPNTSFCFLDIRSPGLGDTAMYLCATSRVATADSGNTIYFGEGSWLTVV.

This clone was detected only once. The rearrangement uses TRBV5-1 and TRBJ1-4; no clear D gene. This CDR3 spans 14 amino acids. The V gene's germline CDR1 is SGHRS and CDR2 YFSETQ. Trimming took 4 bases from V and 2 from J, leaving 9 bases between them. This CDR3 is CASSLGRTNEKLFF. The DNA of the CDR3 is TGCGCCAGCAGCCTCGGACGGACTAATGAAAAACTGTTTTTT.

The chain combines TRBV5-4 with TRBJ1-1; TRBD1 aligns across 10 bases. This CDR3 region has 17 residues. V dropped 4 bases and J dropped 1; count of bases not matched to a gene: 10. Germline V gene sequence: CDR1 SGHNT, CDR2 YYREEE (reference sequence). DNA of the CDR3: TGTGCCAGCAGCCCTAGGACAGGGGGGGAGTGGAACACTGAAGCTTTCTTT. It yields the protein CASSPRTGGEWNTEAFF. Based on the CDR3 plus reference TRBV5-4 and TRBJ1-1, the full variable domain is ETGVTQSPTHLIKTRGQQVTLRCSSQSGHNTVSWYQQALGQGPQFIFQYYREEENGRGNFPPRFSGLQFPNYSSELNVNALELDDSALYLCASSPRTGGEWNTEAFFGQGTRLTVV.

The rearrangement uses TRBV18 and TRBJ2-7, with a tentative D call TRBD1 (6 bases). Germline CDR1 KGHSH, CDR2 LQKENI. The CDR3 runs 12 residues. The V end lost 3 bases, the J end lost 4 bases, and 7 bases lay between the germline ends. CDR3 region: CASSPGAYEQYF. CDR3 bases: TGTGCCAGCTCACCGGGGGCATACGAGCAGTACTTC.

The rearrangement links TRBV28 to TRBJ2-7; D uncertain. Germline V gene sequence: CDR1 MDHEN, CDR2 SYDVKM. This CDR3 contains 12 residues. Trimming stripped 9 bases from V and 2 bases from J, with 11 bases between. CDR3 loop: CASSGLTYEQYF. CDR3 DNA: TGTGCCAGTTCGGGCCTCACCTACGAGCAGTACTTC.

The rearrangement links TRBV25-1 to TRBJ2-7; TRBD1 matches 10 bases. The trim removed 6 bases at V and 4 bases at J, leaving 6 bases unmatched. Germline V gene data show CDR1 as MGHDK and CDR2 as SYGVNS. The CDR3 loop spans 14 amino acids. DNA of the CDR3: TGTGCCAGCAGAAGGGACAGGGGAGGGTACGAGCAGTACTTC. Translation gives CASRRDRGGYEQYF.

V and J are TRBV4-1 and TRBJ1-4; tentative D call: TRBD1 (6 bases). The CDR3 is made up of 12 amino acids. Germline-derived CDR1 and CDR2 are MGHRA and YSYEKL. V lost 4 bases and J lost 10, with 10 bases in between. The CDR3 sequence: CASSPVGGKLFF. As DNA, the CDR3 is TGCGCCAGCAGCCCCGTAGGGGGAAAACTGTTTTTT.

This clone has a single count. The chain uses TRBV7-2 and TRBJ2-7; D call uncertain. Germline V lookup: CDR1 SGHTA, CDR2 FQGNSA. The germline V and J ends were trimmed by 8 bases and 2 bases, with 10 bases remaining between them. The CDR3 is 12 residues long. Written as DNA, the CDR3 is TGTGCCAGCTCCTTTAGTGCCTACGAGCAGTACTTC. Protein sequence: CASSFSAYEQYF.

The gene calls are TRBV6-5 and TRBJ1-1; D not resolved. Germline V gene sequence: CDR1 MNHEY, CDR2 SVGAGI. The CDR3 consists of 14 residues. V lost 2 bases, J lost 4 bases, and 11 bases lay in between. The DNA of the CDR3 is TGTGCCAGCAGTTACCTAGAGGAATTCACTGAAGCTTTCTTT. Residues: CASSYLEEFTEAFF.

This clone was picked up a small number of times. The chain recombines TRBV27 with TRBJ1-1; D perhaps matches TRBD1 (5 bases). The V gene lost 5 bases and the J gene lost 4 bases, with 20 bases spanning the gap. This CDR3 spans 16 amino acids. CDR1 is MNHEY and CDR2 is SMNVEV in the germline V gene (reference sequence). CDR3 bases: TGTGCCAGCAGTCCCGACCGAGAGACCGGGGGCACTGAAGCTTTCTTT. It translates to CASSPDRETGGTEAFF.